This T cell receptor (beta chain) was sequenced in a study of blood T cell repertoires in COVID-19. Study information: Researchers got acute and convalescent COVID-19 samples from the United States, Italy and Spain. PBMCs, B-cell-depleted T cells, or T cells were the source of the cDNA or gDNA that made up the material.

Seattle researchers signed up patients amid active infection and tracked them longitudinally. Study processing details: Estimation of nucleated cell counts relied on the amplification of reference gene primers. The method was immunoSEQ multiplex PCR; TCRdb's version includes in-frame clones alone and lacks a portion of them. That table supplies the V and J calls and clone size; D and trimming were determined from the DNA. The data contain around 73,000 clones, roughly 80% of them singletons. This sequence originates from a man between 65 and 85 years old with COVID-19, enrolled during active disease. Sequencing was done on a sample of peripheral blood.

Here the CDR3 reads CASSRAGEVGNEQFF. DNA of the CDR3: TGTGCCAGCAGTCGTGCGGGAGAGGTAGGGAATGAGCAGTTCTTC. The chain couples TRBV9 to TRBJ2-1; TRBD2 matches at 7 bases. The CDR3 sequence is 15 residues long. Trimming took 5 bases from V and 7 from J; bases not matched to a gene: 12. Germline V gene lookup returns CDR1 SGDLS and CDR2 YYNGEE.